This is a list of T cell receptor beta chains from one sample in a study of CD8+ T cells in alopecia areata. The method was immunoSEQ multiplex PCR; TCRdb's version includes in-frame clones alone and lacks a portion of them. Counted here are about 210,000 clones, approximately 47% occurring once; the ten biggest clones make up about 2.4%. The specimen was CD4+ T cells sorted from blood, collected around week 36, from a patient treated with tofacitinib. These TCRs come from a human donor with alopecia areata. The CDR3 runs from the conserved cysteine through the conserved F or W. Not every row has a clone size; where given, it reads once, few, many or a size class.

>TRBV4-2|13|TRBJ2-1|few
CASSQVASGPQFF
>TRBV30|17|TRBJ2-2|-
CAWSVLGASGGAGELFF
>TRBV5-6|15|TRBJ1-2|-
CASSTGRGIGYGYTF
>TRBV29-1|14|TRBJ2-3|-
CSVDRKSSADTQYF
>TRBV28|12|TRBJ2-7|few
CASSTPGGLEYF
>TRBV6-6|15|TRBJ2-7|-
CASSRDRRPSYEQYF
>TRBV29-1|13|TRBJ1-1|-
CSVGRALNTEAFF
>TRBV7-6|15|TRBJ2-1|-
CASSSTGGAYNEQFF
>TRBV30|18|TRBJ1-4|-
CAWSETGTGVLFGEKLFF
>TRBV4-2|15|TRBJ1-2|-
CASSQVTGREAGYTF
>TRBV28|12|TRBJ1-2|few
CASTAVRDGYTF
>TRBV20-1|11|TRBJ1-2|-
CSVALTYGYTF
>TRBV15|13|TRBJ2-2|few
CATSRATIGELFF
>TRBV7-9|16|TRBJ2-5|few
CASSLAGTGGWETQYF
>TRBV2|13|TRBJ1-2|-
CASIRGGSYGYTF
>TRBV14|13|TRBJ2-5|few
CASSQDRIGYQYF
>TRBV14|15|TRBJ1-1|-
CASSQGQGRNTEAFF
>TRBV5-6|13|TRBJ2-5|few
CASSLARGETQYF
>TRBV9|15|TRBJ2-1|-
CASSVGGDFDNEQFF
>TRBV28|15|TRBJ2-7|-
CASSKTPRASYEQYF
>TRBV30|13|TRBJ2-2|-
CAWSPPDSGELFF
>TRBV7-2|12|TRBJ2-5|-
CASSSGSVGQYF
>TRBV29-1|16|TRBJ2-1|few
CSCRSSGYRNGDEQFF
>TRBV30|13|TRBJ1-5|-
CAWSRGVDQPQHF
>TRBV7-9|18|TRBJ2-1|few
CASSLGKLAGGSYNEQFF
>TRBV30|13|TRBJ1-5|-
CAWSVNSEGTQHF
>TRBV30|12|TRBJ1-2|-
CASTKLNYGYTF
>TRBV4-3|16|TRBJ2-5|-
CASSQDSGRSRETQYF
>TRBV6-5|13|TRBJ1-5|-
CASKQGSNQPQHF
>TRBV28|14|TRBJ1-3|few
CAIADRVSGNTIYF
>TRBV15|14|TRBJ2-5|-
CATSTGLDLETQYF
>TRBV18|14|TRBJ2-1|once
CASSRQGTINEQFF
>TRBV7-2|15|TRBJ2-5|-
CASSSRDWTSGTQYF
>TRBV6-5|13|TRBJ2-5|-
CASSRGYGETQYF
>TRBV7-3|13|TRBJ2-7|-
CASSSDRDHEQYF
>TRBV30|15|TRBJ2-3|-
CAWSVFGVRSDTQYF
>TRBV11-1|14|TRBJ2-7|-
CASRTSGGSYEQYF
>TRBV5-6|16|TRBJ1-2|-
CASSYYSRLGNYGYTF
>TRBV30|14|TRBJ2-1|-
CAWSVGREQVEQFF
>TRBV2|13|TRBJ2-7|-
CASSSGRAYEQYF
>TRBV28|15|TRBJ1-1|many
CASSSQGALNTEAFF
>TRBV10-3|13|TRBJ2-1|-
CAISRQGINEQFF
>TRBV15|14|TRBJ2-1|few
CATSIPTGAHEQFF
>TRBV29-1|11|TRBJ2-7|-
CSVGDGYEQYF
>TRBV6-5|14|TRBJ2-5|few
CASSYSTGEETQYF
>TRBV2|15|TRBJ1-2|-
CASLNSRGNVGGYTF
>TRBV29-1|13|TRBJ2-7|few
CSVDGDGYYEQYF
>TRBV19|12|TRBJ1-2|-
CASSMRDYGYTF
>TRBV4-2|15|TRBJ1-3|-
CASSLNGAAGNTIYF
>TRBV10-3|15|TRBJ2-2|-
CAIRAEGANTGELFF
>TRBV29-1|15|TRBJ1-5|-
CSVLTRDSSNQPQHF
>TRBV4-3|17|TRBJ2-4|-
CASSQRTSGIAKNIQYF
>TRBV6-1|13|TRBJ2-7|-
CASSPRTKYEQYF
>TRBV29-1|14|TRBJ2-6|-
CSVESTSGANVLTF
>TRBV30|14|TRBJ1-5|few
CAWRGDSGNQPQHF